The source of this T cell receptor beta chain is a study of CD8+ T cells in alopecia areata. Study-wide results and limits: Numerous clones, expanded in lesions, remained in scalp and blood during tofacitinib. Higher clonality and more expanded CD8+ clones appeared in lesional than normal scalp. Since there was just one nonresponder, nobody can yet say how baseline CD8+ expansion ties to response.

Isolated RNA was reverse transcribed into cDNA used as the sequencing template. Clones were sequenced by immunoSEQ multiplex PCR, and TCRdb holds only the in-frame ones, with some missing. The top ten hold 1.3% of the sample, which has roughly 190,000 clones, about three fifths seen once. This clone was recorded only once. Its antigen remains unidentified. Treatment specified: oral pan-JAK inhibitor, 5-10 mg twice daily. The sequenced sample was CD4+ T cells sorted from blood, obtained around week 50, from a patient treated with tofacitinib. This sequence originates from a human donor with alopecia areata.

The CDR3: CASSYIQGSGDTEAFF. DNA of the CDR3: TGTGCCAGCAGTTACATCCAGGGGTCGGGGGACACTGAAGCTTTCTTT. The chain couples TRBV28 to TRBJ1-1, with D perhaps matching TRBD1 (6 bases). Trimming removed 4 bases from V and 3 bases from J, with 18 bases in between. The CDR3 has 16 residues. Germline loops: CDR1 MDHEN, CDR2 SYDVKM.